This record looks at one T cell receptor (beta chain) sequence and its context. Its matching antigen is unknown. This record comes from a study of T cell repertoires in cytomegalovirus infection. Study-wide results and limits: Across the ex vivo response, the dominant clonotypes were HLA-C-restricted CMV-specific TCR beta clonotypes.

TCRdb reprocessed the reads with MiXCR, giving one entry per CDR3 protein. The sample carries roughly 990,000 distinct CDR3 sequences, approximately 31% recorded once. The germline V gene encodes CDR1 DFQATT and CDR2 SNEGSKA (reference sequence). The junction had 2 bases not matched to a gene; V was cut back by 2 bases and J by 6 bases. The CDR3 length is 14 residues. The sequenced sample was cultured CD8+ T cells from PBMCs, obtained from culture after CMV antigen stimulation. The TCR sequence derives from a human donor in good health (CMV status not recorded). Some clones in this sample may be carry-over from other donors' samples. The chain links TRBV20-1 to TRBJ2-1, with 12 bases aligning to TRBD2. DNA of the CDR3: TGCAGTGCTAGACTAGCGGGGGGGCCCAATGAGCAGTTCTTC. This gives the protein CSARLAGGPNEQFF.